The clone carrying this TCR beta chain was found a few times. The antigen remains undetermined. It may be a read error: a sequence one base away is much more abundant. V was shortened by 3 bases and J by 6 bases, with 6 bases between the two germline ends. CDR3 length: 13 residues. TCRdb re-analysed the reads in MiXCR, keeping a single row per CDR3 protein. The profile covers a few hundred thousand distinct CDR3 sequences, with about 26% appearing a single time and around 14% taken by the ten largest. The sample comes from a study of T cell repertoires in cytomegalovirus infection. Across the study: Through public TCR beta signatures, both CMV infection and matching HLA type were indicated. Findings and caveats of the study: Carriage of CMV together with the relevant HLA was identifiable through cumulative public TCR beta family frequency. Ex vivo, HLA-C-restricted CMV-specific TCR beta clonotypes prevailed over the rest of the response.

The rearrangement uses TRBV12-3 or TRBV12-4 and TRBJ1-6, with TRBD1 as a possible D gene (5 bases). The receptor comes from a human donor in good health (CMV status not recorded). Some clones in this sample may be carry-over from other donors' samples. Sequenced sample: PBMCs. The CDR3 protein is CASSFGANSPLHF. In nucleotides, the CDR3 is TGTGCCAGCAGTTTCGGGGCTAATTCACCCCTCCACTTT.